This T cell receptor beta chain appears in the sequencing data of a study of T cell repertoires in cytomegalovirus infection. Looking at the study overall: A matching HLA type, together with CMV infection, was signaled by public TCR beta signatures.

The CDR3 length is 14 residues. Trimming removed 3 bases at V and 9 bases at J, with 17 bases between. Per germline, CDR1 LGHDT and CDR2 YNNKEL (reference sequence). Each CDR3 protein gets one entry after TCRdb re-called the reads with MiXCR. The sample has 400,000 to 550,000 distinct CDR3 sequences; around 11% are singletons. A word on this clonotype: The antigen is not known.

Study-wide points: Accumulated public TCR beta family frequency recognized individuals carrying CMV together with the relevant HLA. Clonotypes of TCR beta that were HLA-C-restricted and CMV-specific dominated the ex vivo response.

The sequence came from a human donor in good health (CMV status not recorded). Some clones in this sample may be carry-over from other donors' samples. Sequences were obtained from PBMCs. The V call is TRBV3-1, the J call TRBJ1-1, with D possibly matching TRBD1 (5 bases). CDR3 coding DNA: TGTGCCAGCAGCCACCGGGACGGCGGACCAAAAGCTTTCTTT. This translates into CASSHRDGGPKAFF.